The following is a T cell receptor beta chain sequence with its context. Primers included in the PCR were 60 Vbeta and 13 Jbeta primers. Method: immunoSEQ multiplex PCR; TCRdb's copy keeps in-frame clones and lacks some. The clone table shows tens of thousands of clones, with the ten largest holding around 16%. The record originates from a study of cytomegalovirus exposure and HLA in healthy donors. V dropped 3 bases and J dropped 2; count of bases not matched to a gene: 7. The CDR3 loop spans 15 amino acids. Germline CDR1 GTSNPN, CDR2 SVGIG (reference sequence). The J gene is TRBJ2-7, the V gene TRBV30; TRBD1 matches at 10 bases. Sequenced: PBMCs. This receptor was taken from a male donor in good health and CMV-seronegative. The CDR3, as DNA: TGTGCCTGGAGCAGGGGACAGGGGATCACCTACGAGCAGTACTTC. The encoded protein is CAWSRGQGITYEQYF.